This T cell receptor (beta chain) was retrieved from a study of regulatory T cells in long-lasting Graves disease. Sample time point: persistent/refractory GD, antithyroid drugs over 5 years with positive TRAb. Isolated PBMC RNA provided the starting material for the TCR library. This clonotype has a count of ten or more. The V and J ends lost 4 bases and 2 bases respectively, with 8 bases between them. The V gene's germline CDR1 is SNHLY and CDR2 FYNNEI. CDR3 size: 13 residues. Building of the TCR beta libraries involved iRepertoire HTBI primers and Arm-PCR of CDR3 regions. MiXCR, applied by TCRdb to the multiplex PCR reads, yields one record per CDR3 protein. The sample lists under 450,000 distinct CDR3 sequences, roughly 24% seen once, with less than 30% in the top ten.

The V gene is TRBV2, the J gene TRBJ2-5, with D possibly matching TRBD1 (6 bases). Material: peripheral blood mononuclear cells (PBMCs), obtained when the disease was refractory, from a patient treated with antithyroid drugs. The receptor's source is a middle-aged woman with Graves disease. The CDR3 reads CASSVDRQETQYF. The CDR3 nucleotides are TGTGCCAGCAGTGTGGACAGACAAGAGACCCAGTACTTC.